This paragraph covers one TCR beta chain sequence. Its target is not known. TCRdb fed the reads into MiXCR, producing one record per CDR3 protein. The sample has about 310,000 distinct CDR3 sequences, 25% seen once; the top ten hold roughly 14%. This entry is derived from a study of T cell repertoires in cytomegalovirus infection. About the research overall: Newly reported HLA-C-restricted and thoroughly characterized HLA-B-restricted CMV epitopes were employed.

The CDR3 consists of 14 residues. Trimming left V 0 bases short and J 5 bases short, with 11 bases between. Germline lookup yields CDR1 SGDLS and CDR2 YYNGEE. The TCR was taken from a human donor in good health (CMV status not recorded). Some clones in this sample may be carry-over from other donors' samples. The sequenced sample was cultured PBMCs, obtained from culture after CMV antigen stimulation. V gene TRBV9 combines with J gene TRBJ1-2; a possible D gene is TRBD1 (5 bases). The CDR3 region is CASSVDGDRYGYTF. The DNA for the CDR3 is TGTGCCAGCAGCGTAGATGGAGACAGATATGGCTACACCTTC.